The following is a TCR beta chain sequence with its context. Its target is unknown. This entry belongs to a study of T cell responses to AZD1222 COVID-19 vaccine. Broader study findings: Clonal diversity may have been underestimated in mostly white British donors. Spike as a whole was targeted by vaccine-associated CD4 TCRs, dominant at 160-218 and 743-854.

Assay: immunoSEQ multiplex PCR; the TCRdb copy retains only in-frame clones and omits some. This table has 140,000 to 150,000 clones, about 87% appearing once. This CDR3 is 13 amino acids long. The V end lost 6 bases, the J end lost 3 bases, and 11 bases lay between the germline ends. This rearrangement joins TRBV12-3 or TRBV12-4 to TRBJ1-2, with D maybe TRBD1 (6 bases). The starting material was peripheral blood, obtained on day 0 of AZD1222 vaccination. This receptor was identified in an adult in good health. CDR3 nucleotide sequence: TGTGCCAGCAGGCCAGGGGAGGACTATGGCTACACCTTC. Its translation: CASRPGEDYGYTF.